The T cell receptor (beta chain) described here comes from a study of spatial heterogeneity in lung cancer. On the study more broadly: Alpha-chain sequences were consistently detected in smaller numbers than beta-chain sequences.

The time point denotes: sample taken at primary tumor resection. Some 72 TRACERx patients with early, untreated non-small cell lung cancer donated samples. Unsorted whole RNA from tumor, nontumor lung or frozen PBMC underwent sequencing. CDR1 ENHRY and CDR2 SYGVKD come from the germline V gene. The CDR3 sequence is 13 residues long. Notes on this clonotype: Its specificity is unknown. Mismatch with germline at one junction end may stem from a read error.

Carried by each TCR cDNA molecule was a unique molecular identifier. TCRdb used MiXCR to reprocess the 5' RACE reads, holding one entry per CDR3 protein. The sample records some 4,100 distinct CDR3 sequences, 5.5% to 7.5% being singletons. Study-wide points: Tumor mutation count correlated with how many alpha and beta TCRs expanded intratumorally.

Source: lung tumor tissue, taken at surgery. This chain uses TRBV10-3 with TRBJ2-1; D is perhaps TRBD1 or TRBD2 (5 bases each). The receptor was isolated from a male donor with early-stage non-small cell lung cancer. The CDR3 protein is CAISEPGTPLPAF. In DNA, the CDR3 is TGTGCCATCAGTGAGCCCGGGACCCCTCTCCCCGCCTTC.